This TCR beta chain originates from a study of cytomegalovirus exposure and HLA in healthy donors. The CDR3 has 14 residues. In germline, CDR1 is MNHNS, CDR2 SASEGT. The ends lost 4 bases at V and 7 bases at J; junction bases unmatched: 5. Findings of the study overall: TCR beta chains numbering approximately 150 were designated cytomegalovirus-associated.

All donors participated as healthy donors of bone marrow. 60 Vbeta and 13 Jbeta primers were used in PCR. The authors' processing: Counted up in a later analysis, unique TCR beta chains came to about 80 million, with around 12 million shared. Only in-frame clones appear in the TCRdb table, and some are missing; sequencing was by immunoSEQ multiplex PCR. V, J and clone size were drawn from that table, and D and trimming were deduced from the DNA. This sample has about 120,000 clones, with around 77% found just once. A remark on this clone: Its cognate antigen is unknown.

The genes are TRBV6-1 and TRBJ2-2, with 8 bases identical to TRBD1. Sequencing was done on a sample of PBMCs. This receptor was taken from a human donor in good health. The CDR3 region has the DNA TGTGCCAGCAGTGCCGACAGGGGCGGCGGGGAGCTGTTTTTT. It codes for CASSADRGGGELFF.